These 23 T cell receptor beta chains share one sample of origin, sequenced in a study of identical twins. From the 5' RACE reads, TCRdb called clonotypes with MiXCR, one entry per CDR3 protein. The sample comprises 450,000 or so distinct CDR3 sequences, 13% to 15% of which are singletons, and about 0.52% rests with the top ten. This sample was also put to use in a study of yellow fever vaccine responses in identical twins.

Sequencing was performed on CD4+ T cells sorted from blood. The receptor set was obtained from a woman in her late teens or twenties in good health.

This clonotype turned up a few times. J is TRBJ2-3 and V is TRBV7-2, with 7 bases matching TRBD1. The ends lost 2 bases at V and 3 bases at J; junction bases unmatched: 5. Germline V gene data show CDR1 as SGHTA and CDR2 as FQGNSA. CDR3 length: 15 residues. CDR3 sequence (DNA): TGTGCCAGCAGCTTAACAGGGGAAAAAACAGATACGCAGTATTTT. This gives the protein CASSLTGEKTDTQYF.

The V and J genes are TRBV12-3 or TRBV12-4 and TRBJ2-1, with D possibly TRBD1 on 5 matching bases. V lost 3 bases and J 9 bases, leaving 15 bases between the germline ends. The CDR3 covers 14 residues. CDR3 region: CASSFQGVESEQFF. The CDR3 DNA reads TGTGCCAGCAGTTTTCAAGGGGTAGAATCTGAGCAGTTCTTC.

Comment on this clonotype: A junction end diverges from the germline sequence, so it may reflect a read error. This chain uses TRBV2 with TRBJ2-6; unclear D gene. Germline V lookup: CDR1 SNHLY, CDR2 FYNNEI. This CDR3 spans 11 amino acids. The CDR3 DNA follows: TGTGCCAGCAGTGAGGCCGACGTCCTGACTTTC. This translates into CASSEADVLTF.

The chain links TRBV5-8 to TRBJ2-7, with 7 bases lining up with TRBD1. The CDR3 is 14 amino acids. V gave up 4 bases and J gave up 7 bases; unmatched junction bases: 11. The V gene's germline CDR1 is SGHTS and CDR2 YDEGEE. CDR3 loop: CASSALDRAREQYF. DNA for the CDR3: TGTGCCAGCAGCGCCCTTGACAGGGCCCGGGAGCAGTACTTC.

This clonotype appeared a few times. The chain combines TRBV6-2 or TRBV6-3 with TRBJ2-1, with D possibly TRBD1 on 6 matching bases. V lost 2 bases to trimming and J lost 9 bases, with 17 bases between them. The CDR3 contains 15 residues. Germline assignment: CDR1 MNHEY and CDR2 SVGEGT. CDR3 in DNA: TGTGCCAGCAGTTACGAGACAGGTCGTTTAAGTGAGCAGTTCTTC. Its protein product is CASSYETGRLSEQFF.

This clonotype came up many times. This chain joins TRBV12-3 or TRBV12-4 and TRBJ2-4, with a possible D match to TRBD1 (5 bases). V was clipped by 2 bases and J by 4 bases, with 12 bases between them. This CDR3 has 15 amino acids. In nucleotides, the CDR3 is TGTGCCAGCAGTTTACAAGGGGCAAGGAAAAACATTCAGTACTTC. Its protein product is CASSLQGARKNIQYF.

This clonotype has more than one count but fewer than ten. The chain is built from TRBV9 and TRBJ1-1; D not certain. Germline values: CDR1 SGDLS, CDR2 YYNGEE. Trimming cost V 0 bases and J 1 base, with 7 bases left between them. The CDR3 covers 14 residues. The CDR3 spells CASSVGPQNTEAFF. CDR3 coding DNA: TGTGCCAGCAGCGTAGGGCCCCAGAACACTGAAGCTTTCTTT. Using reference TRBV9 and TRBJ1-1 for the parts outside the CDR3, the full variable domain is DSGVTQTPKHLITATGQRVTLRCSPRSGDLSVYWYQQSLDQGLQFLIQYYNGEERAKGNILERFSAQQFPDLHSELNLSSLELGDSALYFCASSVGPQNTEAFFGQGTRLTVV.

Only a few counts were recorded for this clonotype. This chain connects TRBV20-1 to TRBJ1-5; 7 bases match TRBD1. The CDR3 runs 15 residues. Germline values: CDR1 DFQATT, CDR2 SNEGSKA (reference sequence). The V gene end was trimmed by 1 base and the J gene end by 0 bases; junction bases not matched to a gene: 3. CDR3 nucleotide sequence: TGCAGTGCTAGAGGGGGACAGAGTAGCAATCAGCCCCAGCATTTT. Amino acid sequence: CSARGGQSSNQPQHF.

This clonotype showed up just a few times. The chain recombines TRBV29-1 with TRBJ2-7; D may be TRBD1 (6 bases). Germline V gives CDR1 SQVTM, CDR2 ANQGSEA. Trimming removed 4 bases at V and 9 bases at J, with 16 bases between. The length of the CDR3 is 12 residues. CDR3 in amino acids: CSVGDILRLQYF. The CDR3 bases are TGCAGCGTTGGGGACATACTACGACTGCAGTACTTC.

This clonotype was counted a few times. The rearrangement uses TRBV7-9 and TRBJ1-2, with D unresolved. Between the trimmed V and J ends, which lost 5 bases and 6 bases, there was a span of 16 bases. The CDR3 totals 14 residues. CDR1 SEHNR and CDR2 FQNEAQ come from the germline V gene (reference sequence). DNA for the CDR3: TGTGCCAGCAGCCCCCGCGCGGCCGCTGATGGCTACACCTTC. Translating gives CASSPRAAADGYTF.

The CDR3 DNA is TGTGCCAGCAGCTACGGCCGGGACTTCTATGGCTACACCTTC. Protein: CASSYGRDFYGYTF. The chain joins TRBV28 to TRBJ1-2, with D tentatively TRBD1 (5 bases). CDR1 and CDR2 from the germline V gene are MDHEN and SYDVKM. Trimming left V 6 bases short and J 4 bases short, with 15 bases between. This CDR3 region has 14 residues.

The sample holds a few counts of this clonotype. This chain links TRBV6-2 or TRBV6-3 with TRBJ2-1; D gene unclear. V was cut by 5 bases and J by 4 bases, with 12 bases left in between. The CDR3 covers 14 residues. Germline lookup yields CDR1 MNHEY and CDR2 SVGEGT. For the CDR3, the DNA is TGTGCCAGCAGTCTGACTGCTCGGTACAATGAGCAGTTCTTC. Residues: CASSLTARYNEQFF.

This clonotype was observed a handful of times. This sequence joins TRBV5-1 and TRBJ2-3; D might be TRBD2 (7 bases). CDR1 and CDR2 (germline): SGHRS, YFSETQ. V lost 3 bases and J 2 bases, leaving 10 bases between the germline ends. The CDR3 runs to 14 residues. The CDR3 DNA reads TGCGCCAGCAGCTCGGGGGGCCTCACAGATACGCAGTATTTT. This sequence encodes CASSSGGLTDTQYF.

The chain joins TRBV6-2 or TRBV6-3 to TRBJ2-7; D is ambiguous. The CDR3 is made up of 15 amino acids. The V gene's germline CDR1 is MNHEY and CDR2 SVGEGT. The V and J ends lost 8 bases and 2 bases respectively, with 19 bases between them. The CDR3 reads CASRPPKGMAYEQYF. The CDR3 DNA sequence: TGTGCCAGCCGGCCTCCGAAAGGGATGGCCTACGAGCAGTACTTC.

On this clonotype: Germline and junction disagree at one end, which may indicate a read error. The genes are TRBV12-3 or TRBV12-4 and TRBJ2-1; D is undetermined. There are 12 residues in the CDR3. CDR3: CARSLEYNEQFF. For the CDR3, the DNA is TGTGCCCGCAGTCTGGAGTACAATGAGCAGTTCTTC.

This clonotype was detected a few times. The chain has TRBV18 and TRBJ2-6; TRBD1 is a possible D gene (5 bases). This CDR3 has 16 residues. Germline assignment: CDR1 KGHSH and CDR2 LQKENI. V gave up 0 bases and J gave up 4 bases, with 10 bases separating them. The CDR3 loop reads CASSPPDNYGANVLTF. The DNA of the CDR3 is TGTGCCAGCTCACCACCGGACAACTACGGGGCCAACGTCCTGACTTTC.

This clonotype was seen only a few times. V is TRBV3-1 and J is TRBJ1-2; D gene unclear. CDR1 and CDR2 from the germline V gene are LGHDT and YNNKEL (reference sequence). The CDR3 has 14 amino acids. V was shortened by 2 bases and J by 3 bases, with 10 bases between the two germline ends. The CDR3 coding sequence is TGTGCCAGCAGCCAACAGGCATTATACTATGGCTACACCTTC. Protein: CASSQQALYYGYTF.

The CDR3 sequence: CASSQNSGPTPSYEQYF. The CDR3 DNA reads as TGTGCCAGCAGCCAAAACAGCGGGCCCACACCTTCCTACGAGCAGTACTTC. The V call is TRBV3-1, the J call TRBJ2-7; D might be TRBD2 (6 bases). The length of the CDR3 is 17 residues. Trimming took 2 bases from V and 1 from J, leaving 18 bases between them. Germline V gives CDR1 LGHDT, CDR2 YNNKEL (reference sequence).

This clonotype was counted a few times. This chain joins TRBV5-1 and TRBJ2-2; no firm D call. The CDR3 consists of 15 residues. The germline V gene has CDR1 SGHRS and CDR2 YFSETQ. V was clipped by 1 base and J by 2 bases, with 9 bases between them. In DNA form, the CDR3 reads TGCGCCAGCAGCTTGTCGAATAGAAACACCGGGGAGCTGTTTTTT. It translates to CASSLSNRNTGELFF.

The chain carries TRBV5-1 and TRBJ2-7; a possible D gene is TRBD2 (5 bases). CDR1 is SGHRS and CDR2 is YFSETQ in the germline V gene. The V end was cut by 0 bases, the J end by 7 bases, with 8 bases between. CDR3 size: 12 residues. CDR3 in DNA: TGCGCCAGCAGCTTGGGGACTTTGGAGCAGTACTTC. Protein sequence: CASSLGTLEQYF.

This chain connects TRBV5-1 to TRBJ1-6; D unclear. CDR3 length: 14 amino acids. The V end lost 3 bases, the J end lost 8 bases, and 12 bases lay between the germline ends. The germline gives CDR1 SGHRS, CDR2 YFSETQ. The CDR3 DNA is TGCGCCAGCAGCTCCGGACGGACTGATTCACCCCTCCACTTT. As protein: CASSSGRTDSPLHF.

The chain recombines TRBV6-1 with TRBJ2-3; TRBD2 might be the D (5 bases). The V and J ends lost 6 bases and 0 bases respectively, with 13 bases between them. This CDR3 is 15 amino acids long. Germline CDR1 MNHNS, CDR2 SASEGT. The CDR3 region is CASSQIASSTDTQYF. CDR3 nucleotide sequence: TGTGCCAGCAGCCAAATAGCGTCTAGCACAGATACGCAGTATTTT.

In its sample, this clonotype was seen a few times. The chain employs TRBV7-2 and TRBJ2-5; TRBD2 aligns across 8 bases. The germline gives CDR1 SGHTA, CDR2 FQGNSA. CDR3 length: 13 residues. With 5 bases clipped from V and 4 bases from J, the junction kept 3 bases outside the gene matches. This CDR3 reads CASSRAGVETQYF. CDR3 DNA: TGTGCCAGCAGCCGAGCGGGAGTAGAGACCCAGTACTTC.